These T cell receptor beta chains were read from a single sample in a study of shared clonotypes between healthy human individuals. Libraries were prepared by immunoSEQ multiplex PCR; TCRdb keeps only in-frame clonotypes and omits some of them. The table has 1.5 million to 2.5 million clones, approximately 94% seen once; the top ten hold 1.2%. Material: naive CD8+ T cells sorted from blood. The receptor source for this set is a man aged 18 to 30 in good health. Both conserved end residues are part of each CDR3. A D gene is named only where the DNA matches it firmly. Clone size appears in some rows only: once, few, many, or a class for an expanded clone.

clone size,J gene,V gene,D gene,CDR3 protein,CDR3 DNA
.,TRBJ2-1,TRBV19,TRBD2,CASRLADSYNEQFF,TGTGCCAGTAGACTAGCGGACTCCTACAATGAGCAGTTCTTC
.,TRBJ2-3,TRBV10-3,.,CAIRTPSTDTQYF,TGTGCCATCCGGACACCTAGCACAGATACGCAGTATTTT
.,TRBJ2-2,TRBV28,TRBD2,CASSLPTSGRSTGELFF,TGTGCCAGCAGTTTGCCAACTAGCGGGAGGAGCACCGGGGAGCTGTTTTTT
.,TRBJ2-7,TRBV4-3,TRBD2,CASSQDPPLTSGRDVNPYEQYF,TGCGCCAGCAGCCAAGATCCACCCCTGACTAGCGGGAGAGATGTGAACCCCTACGAGCAGTACTTC
once,TRBJ2-7,TRBV11-2,TRBD2,CASSLDSFVGLAGLYEQYF,TGTGCCAGCAGCTTAGATTCCTTCGTTGGGCTAGCGGGACTCTACGAGCAGTACTTC
few,TRBJ1-2,TRBV9,.,CASGGTYGYTF,TGTGCCAGTGGGGGCACCTATGGCTACACCTTC
.,TRBJ1-1,TRBV11-2,TRBD1,CASWAGTANTEAFF,TGTGCCAGCTGGGCCGGGACAGCGAACACTGAAGCTTTCTTT
once,TRBJ2-1,TRBV7-8,.,CASSLVGSYNEQFF,TGTGCCAGCAGCTTAGTGGGCTCCTACAATGAGCAGTTCTTC
few,TRBJ1-2,TRBV19,.,CASSIRGDTNYGYTF,TGTGCCAGTAGTATTCGCGGGGACACAAACTATGGCTACACCTTC
.,TRBJ2-7,TRBV9,.,CASSVGAGGPSYEQYF,TGTGCCAGCAGCGTAGGGGCCGGGGGGCCCTCCTACGAGCAGTACTTC